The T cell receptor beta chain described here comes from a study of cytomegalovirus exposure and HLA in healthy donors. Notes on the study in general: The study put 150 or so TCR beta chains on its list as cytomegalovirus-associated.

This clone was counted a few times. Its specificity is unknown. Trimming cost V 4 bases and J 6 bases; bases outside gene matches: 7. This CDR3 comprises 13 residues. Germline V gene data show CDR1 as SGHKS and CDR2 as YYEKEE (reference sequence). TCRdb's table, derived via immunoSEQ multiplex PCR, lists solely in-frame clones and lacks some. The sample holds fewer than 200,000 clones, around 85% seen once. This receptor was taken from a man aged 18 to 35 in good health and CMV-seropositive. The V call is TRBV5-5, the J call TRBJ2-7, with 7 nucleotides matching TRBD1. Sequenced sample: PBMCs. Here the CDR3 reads CASSLTGESEQYF. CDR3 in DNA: TGTGCCAGCAGCCTCACAGGGGAGAGCGAGCAGTACTTC.